This T cell receptor (beta chain) was profiled in a study of blood T cell repertoires in COVID-19. Background on the study: Specimens from acute and convalescent COVID-19 originated in the United States, Italy and Spain. Nucleic acid was either cDNA or gDNA, and it came from T cells, B-cell-depleted T cells, or PBMCs.

This clone was observed a handful of times. In the source study's methods: Estimation of nucleated cell counts relied on the amplification of reference gene primers. Here immunoSEQ multiplex PCR was the method, and the copy in TCRdb shows in-frame clones only, minus some. Clone size and V and J calls were adopted from that table, with D and trimming inferred from the DNA. The sample has roughly 220,000 clones; over 60% are singletons. Per germline, CDR1 GTSNPN and CDR2 SVGIG (reference sequence). The V and J ends lost 3 bases and 7 bases, in that order; junction bases with no gene match: 2. This CDR3 region has 11 residues.

The TCR comes from a woman between 65 and 79 years old with acute or convalescent COVID-19. The chain recombines TRBV30 with TRBJ1-2; 7 bases agree with TRBD1. The source material was peripheral blood. The CDR3: CAWSAGGGYTF. CDR3 in DNA: TGTGCCTGGAGCGCAGGGGGTGGCTACACCTTC.